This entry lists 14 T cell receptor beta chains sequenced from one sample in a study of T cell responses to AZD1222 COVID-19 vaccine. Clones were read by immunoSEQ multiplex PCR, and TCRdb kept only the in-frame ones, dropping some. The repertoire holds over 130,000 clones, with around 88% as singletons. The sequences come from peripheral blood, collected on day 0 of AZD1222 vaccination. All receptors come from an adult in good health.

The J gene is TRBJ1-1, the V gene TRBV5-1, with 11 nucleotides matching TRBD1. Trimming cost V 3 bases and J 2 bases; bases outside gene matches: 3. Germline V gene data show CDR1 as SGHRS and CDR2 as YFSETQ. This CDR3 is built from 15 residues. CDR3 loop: CASSWRTGGNTEAFF. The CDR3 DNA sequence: TGCGCCAGCAGCTGGCGGACAGGGGGCAACACTGAAGCTTTCTTT.

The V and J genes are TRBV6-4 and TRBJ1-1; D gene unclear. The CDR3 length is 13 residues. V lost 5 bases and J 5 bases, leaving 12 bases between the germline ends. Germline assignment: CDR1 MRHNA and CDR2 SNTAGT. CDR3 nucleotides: TGTGCCAGCAGTTTACAAGTTGGAACTGAAGCTTTCTTT. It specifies CASSLQVGTEAFF.

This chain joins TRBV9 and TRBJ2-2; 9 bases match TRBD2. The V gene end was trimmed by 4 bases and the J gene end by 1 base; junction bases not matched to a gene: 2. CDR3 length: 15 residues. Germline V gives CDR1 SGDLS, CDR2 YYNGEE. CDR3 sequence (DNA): TGTGCCAGCAGCTTACTAGCGGGGAACACCGGGGAGCTGTTTTTT. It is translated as CASSLLAGNTGELFF.

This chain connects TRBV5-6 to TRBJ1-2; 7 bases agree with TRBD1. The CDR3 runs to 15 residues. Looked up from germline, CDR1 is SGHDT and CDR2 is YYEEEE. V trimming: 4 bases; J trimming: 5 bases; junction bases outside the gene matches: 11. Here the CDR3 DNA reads TGTGCCAGCAGCCCAGCAGGGGGTTTACGGTATGGCTACACCTTC. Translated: CASSPAGGLRYGYTF.

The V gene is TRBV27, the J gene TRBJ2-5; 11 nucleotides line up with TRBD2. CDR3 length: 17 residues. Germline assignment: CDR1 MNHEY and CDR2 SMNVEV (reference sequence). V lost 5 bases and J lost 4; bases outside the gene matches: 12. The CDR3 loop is CASSIIGLAGVLETQYF. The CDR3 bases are TGTGCCAGCAGTATCATAGGACTAGCGGGCGTCTTAGAGACCCAGTACTTC.

The CDR3 nucleotides read TGCAGCGTTGAGGTCGGGGGAACCGAAGAGACCCAGTACTTC. Protein: CSVEVGGTEETQYF. The chain carries TRBV29-1 and TRBJ2-5; possible D gene TRBD2, 6 bases. The CDR3 has 14 residues. The V and J ends lost 3 bases and 3 bases respectively, with 14 bases between them. CDR1 SQVTM and CDR2 ANQGSEA come from the germline V gene.

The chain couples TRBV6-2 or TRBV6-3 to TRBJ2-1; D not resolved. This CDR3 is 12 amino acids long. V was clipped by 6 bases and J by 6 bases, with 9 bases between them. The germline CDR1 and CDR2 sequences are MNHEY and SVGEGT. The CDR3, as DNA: TGTGCCAGCAGCCCCTCACGCAATGAGCAGTTCTTC. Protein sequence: CASSPSRNEQFF.

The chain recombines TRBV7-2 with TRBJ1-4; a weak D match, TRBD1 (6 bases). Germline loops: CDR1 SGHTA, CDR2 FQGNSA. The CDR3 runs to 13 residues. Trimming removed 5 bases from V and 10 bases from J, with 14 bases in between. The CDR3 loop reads CASSPPTGRKLFF. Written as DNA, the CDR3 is TGTGCCAGCAGCCCACCCACAGGGAGAAAACTGTTTTTT.

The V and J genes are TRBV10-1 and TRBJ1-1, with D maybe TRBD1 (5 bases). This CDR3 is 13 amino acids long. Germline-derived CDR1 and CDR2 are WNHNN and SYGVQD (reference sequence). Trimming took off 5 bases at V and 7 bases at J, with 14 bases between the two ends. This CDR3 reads CASSPSQVVEAFF. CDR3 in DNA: TGCGCCAGCAGTCCGTCACAGGTCGTTGAAGCTTTCTTT.

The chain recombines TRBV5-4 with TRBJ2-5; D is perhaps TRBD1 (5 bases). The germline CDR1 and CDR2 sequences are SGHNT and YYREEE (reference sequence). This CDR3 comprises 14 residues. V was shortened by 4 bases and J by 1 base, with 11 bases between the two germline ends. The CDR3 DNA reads TGTGCCAGCAGCCTCCCAGGGCTCCAAGAGACCCAGTACTTC. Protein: CASSLPGLQETQYF. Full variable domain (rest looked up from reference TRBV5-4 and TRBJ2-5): ETGVTQSPTHLIKTRGQQVTLRCSSQSGHNTVSWYQQALGQGPQFIFQYYREEENGRGNFPPRFSGLQFPNYSSELNVNALELDDSALYLCASSLPGLQETQYFGPGTRLLVL.

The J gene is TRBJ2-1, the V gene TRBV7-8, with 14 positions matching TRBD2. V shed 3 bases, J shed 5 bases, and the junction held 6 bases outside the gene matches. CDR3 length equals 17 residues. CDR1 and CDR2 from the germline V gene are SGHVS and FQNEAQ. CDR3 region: CASSFGLAGGFHNEQFF. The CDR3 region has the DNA TGTGCCAGCAGCTTCGGACTAGCGGGAGGTTTCCACAATGAGCAGTTCTTC.

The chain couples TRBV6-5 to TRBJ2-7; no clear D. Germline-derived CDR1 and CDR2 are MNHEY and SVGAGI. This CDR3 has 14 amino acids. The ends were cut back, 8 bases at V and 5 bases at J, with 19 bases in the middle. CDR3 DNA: TGTGCCAGCGCGATCCTTTCCGGCAACAACGAGCAGTACTTC. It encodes CASAILSGNNEQYF.

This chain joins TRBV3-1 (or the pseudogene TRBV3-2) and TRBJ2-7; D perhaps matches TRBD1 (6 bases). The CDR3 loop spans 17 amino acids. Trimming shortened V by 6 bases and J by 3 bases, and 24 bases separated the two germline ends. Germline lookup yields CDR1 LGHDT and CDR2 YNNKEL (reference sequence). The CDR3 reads CASSPRRVFRDNYEQYF. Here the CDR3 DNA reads TGTGCCAGCAGTCCCAGAAGAGTATTCCGGGACAACTACGAGCAGTACTTC.

The CDR3 loop reads CASSPGQGNHGYTF. Written as DNA, the CDR3 is TGTGCCAGTAGTCCTGGACAGGGGAACCATGGCTACACCTTC. The V call is TRBV19, the J call TRBJ1-2; 9 bases line up with TRBD1. V lost 5 bases and J lost 6; bases outside the gene matches: 7. Germline CDR1 and CDR2: LNHDA and SQIVND (reference sequence). This CDR3 is 14 amino acids long.